The 32 T cell receptor beta chains listed next were all sequenced from one sample in a study of CD8 T cells in ankylosing spondylitis. Study-level results: Fewer than 10 highly homologous variants made up a TCR beta motif that seemed to typify ankylosing spondylitis blood.

Their antigen targets remain unknown. One entry per CDR3 protein, called by TCRdb with MiXCR from the 5' RACE reads. The sample has roughly 700,000 distinct CDR3 sequences; about 20% are singletons. Material: blood, either unsorted or a sorted T cell fraction (not recorded which). These TCRs come from a male donor with ankylosing spondylitis.

This CDR3 is CASSFFPGEKLFF. In DNA form, the CDR3 reads TGCGCCAGCAGCTTCTTTCCTGGTGAAAAACTGTTTTTT. The gene calls are TRBV5-1 and TRBJ1-4; no firm D call. CDR3 length: 13 amino acids. In germline, CDR1 is SGHRS, CDR2 YFSETQ. The V end was cut by 2 bases, the J end by 7 bases, with 9 bases between.

This clonotype was seen at least ten times. The gene calls are TRBV5-6 and TRBJ2-1, with TRBD1 matching 7 bases. This CDR3 is built from 15 residues. Trimming removed 1 base from V and 0 bases from J; junction bases left unmatched: 1. The V gene's germline CDR1 is SGHDT and CDR2 YYEEEE. CDR3 coding DNA: TGTGCCAGCAGCTTGTACAGGGGCTCCTACAATGAGCAGTTCTTC. Residues: CASSLYRGSYNEQFF. Looking up the rest from reference TRBV5-6 and TRBJ2-1 gives the full variable domain: DAGVTQSPTHLIKTRGQQVTLRCSPKSGHDTVSWYQQALGQGPQFIFQYYEEEERQRGNFPDRFSGHQFPNYSSELNVNALLLGDSALYLCASSLYRGSYNEQFFGPGTRLTVL.

The chain has TRBV29-1 and TRBJ1-1; perhaps TRBD1 as D (5 bases). The V gene lost 4 bases and the J gene lost 5 bases, with 11 bases spanning the gap. This CDR3 is built from 12 residues. Germline loops: CDR1 SQVTM, CDR2 ANQGSEA. CDR3 region: CSVVAGRTEAFF. CDR3 in DNA: TGCAGCGTTGTTGCAGGGCGGACTGAAGCTTTCTTT.

A few counts support this clonotype. DNA of the CDR3: TGCAGTGCTAGAGATCAGCGGGAGAACTCCTACAATGAGCAGTTCTTC. This encodes CSARDQRENSYNEQFF. The chain has TRBV20-1 and TRBJ2-1; 8 positions match TRBD2. There are 16 residues in the CDR3. The junction had 4 bases not matched to a gene; V was cut back by 0 bases and J by 0 bases. CDR1 DFQATT and CDR2 SNEGSKA come from the germline V gene (reference sequence).

This clonotype turned up a few times. The J gene is TRBJ1-1, the V gene TRBV27; 8 nucleotides line up with TRBD1. CDR1 and CDR2 (germline): MNHEY, SMNVEV (reference sequence). Losses at the gene ends were 6 bases for V and 4 bases for J; bases not matched to a gene: 13. This CDR3 is built from 16 residues. The CDR3 region is CASRTMSQTGGTEAFF. The CDR3 DNA reads TGTGCCAGCAGAACTATGTCCCAAACAGGGGGCACTGAAGCTTTCTTT.

The rearrangement links TRBV7-2 to TRBJ2-1; 7 nucleotides agree with TRBD2. With 1 base clipped from V and 4 bases from J, the junction kept 10 bases outside the gene matches. This CDR3 region has 17 residues. Germline CDR1 and CDR2: SGHTA and FQGNSA. This chain's CDR3 is CASSLGFGDYGYNEQFF. The CDR3 coding sequence is TGTGCCAGCAGCTTAGGGTTCGGGGACTACGGATACAATGAGCAGTTCTTC.

V is TRBV12-3 or TRBV12-4 and J is TRBJ2-1; 7 bases agree with TRBD2. This CDR3 is 14 amino acids long. Unmatched junction bases numbered 7, after V lost 5 bases and J lost 6 bases. CDR3 DNA: TGTGCCAGCAGTCCGGCCGGGACTATCAATGAGCAGTTCTTC. Its protein product is CASSPAGTINEQFF.

A few counts support this clonotype. The chain employs TRBV6-1 and TRBJ1-2; maybe TRBD1 (6 bases). The V gene lost 6 bases and the J gene lost 4 bases, with 12 bases spanning the gap. The CDR3 length is 13 residues. Germline CDR1 MNHNS, CDR2 SASEGT. CDR3 region: CASSQQGPYGYTF. As DNA, the CDR3 is TGTGCCAGCAGCCAACAGGGTCCCTATGGCTACACCTTC.

This clonotype was counted many times. The V call is TRBV5-1, the J call TRBJ2-7; no definite D call. The CDR3 covers 13 residues. Per germline, CDR1 SGHRS and CDR2 YFSETQ. Trimming cost V 2 bases and J 0 bases, with 6 bases left between them. The CDR3 sequence is CASSLPSSYEQYF. The CDR3 bases are TGCGCCAGCAGCTTACCTAGCTCCTACGAGCAGTACTTC. Using reference TRBV5-1 and TRBJ2-7 for the parts outside the CDR3, the full variable domain is KAGVTQTPRYLIKTRGQQVTLSCSPISGHRSVSWYQQTPGQGLQFLFEYFSETQRNKGNFPGRFSGRQFSNSRSEMNVSTLELGDSALYLCASSLPSSYEQYFGPGTRLTVT.

This chain connects TRBV20-1 to TRBJ2-1; TRBD2 aligns across 7 bases. The CDR3 sequence is 14 residues long. Germline V gene lookup returns CDR1 DFQATT and CDR2 SNEGSKA (reference sequence). The CDR3 DNA reads TGCAGGGCAGTTGGGGGGGAGACGGCATATGAGCAGTTCTTC. Its protein product is CRAVGGETAYEQFF.

This clonotype came up a few times. V and J are TRBV27 and TRBJ2-7; 7 bases agree with TRBD1. Germline CDR1 reads MNHEY; CDR2 reads SMNVEV (reference sequence). Germline trimming cut 2 bases from V and 3 bases from J; bases unmatched to any gene: 10. This CDR3 has 16 residues. This chain's CDR3 is CASSLKGQWAFYEQYF. The CDR3, as DNA: TGTGCCAGCAGTTTAAAGGGACAGTGGGCCTTCTACGAGCAGTACTTC.

The chain carries TRBV12-3 or TRBV12-4 and TRBJ2-4; TRBD1 matches 11 bases. The CDR3 length is 14 residues. V lost 5 bases, J lost 7 bases, and 4 bases stayed unmatched. In DNA, the CDR3 is TGTGCCAGCAGTCCCGGGACAGGGGGGAACATTCAGTACTTC. Amino acid sequence: CASSPGTGGNIQYF.

The chain employs TRBV18 and TRBJ2-1; D uncertain. Per the germline V gene, CDR1 is KGHSH and CDR2 is LQKENI. The V and J ends lost 2 bases and 2 bases respectively, with 16 bases between them. The CDR3 totals 17 residues. The DNA for the CDR3 is TGTGCCAGCTCACCAACGGACGGGCTTTTGACCTACAATGAGCAGTTCTTC. Translated, it gives CASSPTDGLLTYNEQFF. Combining the CDR3 with reference TRBV18 and TRBJ2-1 gives the whole variable domain NAGVMQNPRHLVRRRGQEARLRCSPMKGHSHVYWYRQLPEEGLKFMVYLQKENIIDESGMPKERFSAEFPKEGPSILRIQQVVRGDSAAYFCASSPTDGLLTYNEQFFGPGTRLTVL.

The V gene is TRBV15, the J gene TRBJ2-1; unclear D gene. The CDR3 sequence is 13 residues long. The V end was cut by 3 bases, the J end by 3 bases, with 6 bases between. Germline CDR1 reads LNHNV; CDR2 reads YYDKDF (reference sequence). CDR3 bases: TGTGCCACCAGCAGGGACGTCTACAATGAGCAGTTCTTC. Residues: CATSRDVYNEQFF.

The chain employs TRBV4-1 and TRBJ2-2; 14 bases fit TRBD2. Germline assignment: CDR1 MGHRA and CDR2 YSYEKL. This CDR3 is 19 amino acids long. V lost 4 bases and J lost 3; bases outside the gene matches: 10. CDR3 bases: TGCGCCAGCAGCCTGACCGGGACTAGCGGGGGTTGGGACACCGGGGAGCTGTTTTTT. Residues: CASSLTGTSGGWDTGELFF.

The genes are TRBV6-5 and TRBJ2-5; D unclear. This CDR3 comprises 12 residues. Germline values: CDR1 MNHEY, CDR2 SVGAGI. Between the trimmed V and J ends, which lost 5 bases and 4 bases, there was a span of 8 bases. This CDR3 reads CASSNVGETQYF. Written as DNA, the CDR3 is TGTGCCAGCAGTAACGTAGGAGAGACCCAGTACTTC.

This clonotype was observed a few times. CDR3 sequence (DNA): TGTGCCAGCAGCCCTGAGTTGGCAAACACTGAAGCTTTCTTT. This codes for CASSPELANTEAFF. This chain links TRBV6-1 with TRBJ1-1; D not resolved. Germline CDR1 and CDR2: MNHNS and SASEGT. The CDR3 loop spans 14 amino acids. V lost 6 bases, J lost 2 bases, and 13 bases lay in between.

Only a few counts were recorded for this clonotype. The J gene is TRBJ1-1, the V gene TRBV5-6; TRBD1 might be the D (5 bases). In germline, CDR1 is SGHDT, CDR2 YYEEEE. The V end lost 5 bases, the J end lost 3 bases, and 14 bases lay between the germline ends. The CDR3 covers 14 residues. CDR3 protein: CASSTGALDTEAFF. CDR3 bases: TGTGCCAGCAGTACAGGAGCCTTGGACACTGAAGCTTTCTTT.

The chain couples TRBV20-1 to TRBJ1-5; D is possibly TRBD1 (6 bases). Germline V gene lookup returns CDR1 DFQATT and CDR2 SNEGSKA (reference sequence). With 7 bases removed from V and 6 bases from J, the gap between germline ends came to 16 bases. The CDR3 spans 13 residues. The CDR3 region is CSGPGGQGQPQHF. As DNA, the CDR3 is TGCAGTGGTCCGGGGGGGCAGGGTCAGCCCCAGCATTTT.

The rearrangement joins TRBV4-1 to TRBJ2-5, with TRBD2 identical over 7 bases. From germline, CDR1 is MGHRA and CDR2 YSYEKL. V gave up 4 bases and J gave up 3 bases; unmatched junction bases: 8. This CDR3 has 15 residues. The CDR3 loop is CASSRPGGSEETQYF. CDR3 DNA sequence: TGCGCCAGCAGCCGCCCGGGCGGGAGTGAAGAGACCCAGTACTTC.

This clonotype was observed a few times. J is TRBJ2-7 and V is TRBV7-2, with D tentatively TRBD1 (6 bases). Germline CDR1 and CDR2: SGHTA and FQGNSA. This CDR3 has 15 amino acids. V dropped 6 bases and J dropped 0 bases, with 15 bases sitting between them. The CDR3 here is CASRPSGTISYEQYF. DNA of the CDR3: TGTGCCAGCAGGCCTTCCGGGACAATCTCCTACGAGCAGTACTTC.

This chain joins TRBV11-2 and TRBJ2-1, with unresolved D. The V and J ends lost 4 bases and 7 bases respectively, with 17 bases between them. In germline, CDR1 is SGHAT, CDR2 FQNNGV. This CDR3 is built from 15 residues. The CDR3 DNA reads TGTGCCAGCAGCTCATGGCGAACTACCGGGAATGAGCAGTTCTTC. Translated: CASSSWRTTGNEQFF.

This clonotype was observed many times. This sequence joins TRBV21-1 and TRBJ2-1; the table gives TRBD2 as D, unverified against the DNA. TRBV21-1 is annotated as a pseudogene. The CDR3 spans 16 residues. As DNA, the CDR3 is TGTGCCAGCAGCAAACCGGGACTAGCGAAATACAATGAGCAGTTCTTC. Translated, it gives CASSKPGLAKYNEQFF.

This clonotype was seen only a few times. The CDR3: CASSTSFTGITYEQYF. CDR3 bases: TGTGCCAGCAGTACCTCATTTACAGGGATAACCTACGAGCAGTACTTC. The chain is built from TRBV28 and TRBJ2-7; maybe TRBD1 (6 bases). The CDR3 spans 16 residues. V lost 5 bases, J lost 2 bases, and 19 bases lay in between. Germline loops: CDR1 MDHEN, CDR2 SYDVKM.

This chain's CDR3 is CASGSTALSGANVLTF. The CDR3 DNA is TGTGCCAGCGGTTCGACGGCGCTCTCTGGGGCCAACGTCCTGACTTTC. This chain uses TRBV27 with TRBJ2-6; D gene ambiguous. Germline CDR1 is MNHEY and CDR2 is SMNVEV (reference sequence). The CDR3 sequence is 16 residues long. The V end lost 8 bases, the J end lost 0 bases, and 14 bases lay between the germline ends.

This clonotype was observed a few times. The V gene is TRBV2, the J gene TRBJ2-3, with 7 bases lining up with TRBD2. This CDR3 contains 17 residues. Per the germline V gene, CDR1 is SNHLY and CDR2 is FYNNEI. The V segment lost 4 bases and the J segment 2 bases; nucleotides outside the gene matches: 12. CDR3 sequence (DNA): TGTGCCAGCAGTGGAGGAAAGAGACTAGCTTTCACAGATACGCAGTATTTT. It codes for CASSGGKRLAFTDTQYF.

The gene calls are TRBV4-1 and TRBJ2-1, with TRBD2 matching 8 bases. Germline lookup yields CDR1 MGHRA and CDR2 YSYEKL. The CDR3 has 17 residues. V shed 0 bases, J shed 2 bases, and the junction held 6 bases outside the gene matches. The CDR3 nucleotides are TGCGCCAGCAGCCAAGAGGGGCTAGCGGGTCCCTACAATGAGCAGTTCTTC. It codes for CASSQEGLAGPYNEQFF.

This rearrangement joins TRBV6-5 to TRBJ1-1; TRBD1 might be the D (5 bases). Per the germline V gene, CDR1 is MNHEY and CDR2 is SVGAGI. Trimming left V 0 bases short and J 0 bases short, with 11 bases between. The length of the CDR3 is 16 residues. The CDR3 loop reads CASSYSTVRVNTEAFF. Here the CDR3 DNA reads TGTGCCAGCAGTTACTCGACAGTCCGGGTGAACACTGAAGCTTTCTTT.

This chain uses TRBV2 with TRBJ2-7; D is unresolved. The CDR3 is made up of 12 amino acids. In germline, CDR1 is SNHLY, CDR2 FYNNEI. V was cut by 5 bases and J by 3 bases, with 8 bases left in between. The chain's CDR3 is CASSPERYEQYF. DNA for the CDR3: TGTGCCAGCAGTCCGGAACGCTACGAGCAGTACTTC. The whole variable domain, filled in from reference TRBV2 and TRBJ2-7, reads EPEVTQTPSHQVTQMGQEVILRCVPISNHLYFYWYRQILGQKVEFLVSFYNNEISEKSEIFDDQFSVERPDGSNFTLKIRSTKLEDSAMYFCASSPERYEQYFGPGTRLTVT.

The sample holds a few counts of this clonotype. The chain couples TRBV5-1 to TRBJ2-1, with D possibly matching TRBD2 (6 bases). V dropped 3 bases and J dropped 7 bases, with 20 bases sitting between them. CDR1 and CDR2 (germline): SGHRS, YFSETQ. This CDR3 spans 16 amino acids. CDR3 sequence: CASSYGGGGIENEQFF. The CDR3 DNA reads as TGCGCCAGCAGCTACGGGGGTGGAGGGATCGAGAATGAGCAGTTCTTC.

This chain connects TRBV12-3 or TRBV12-4 to TRBJ2-3; 7 bases match TRBD2. The CDR3 has 15 residues. V shed 6 bases, J shed 6 bases, and the junction held 12 bases outside the gene matches. The CDR3 loop reads CASRPGLPGGDTQYF. The CDR3 nucleotides are TGTGCCAGCAGGCCGGGACTACCCGGCGGGGATACGCAGTATTTT.

This chain links TRBV4-3 with TRBJ2-3; 7 bases are a match to TRBD2. V lost 0 bases to trimming and J lost 2 bases; unmatched junction nucleotides: 11. CDR1 is LGHNA, CDR2 YSLEER, per germline. CDR3 length: 18 residues. CDR3 region: CASSQDRLSAGLTDTQYF. For the CDR3, the DNA is TGCGCCAGCAGCCAAGATAGGCTTTCAGCGGGACTCACAGATACGCAGTATTTT.